Following are 29 T cell receptor beta chains from one sample sequenced in a study of patients and donors after allogeneic stem cell transplantation. TCRdb processed the RT-PCR reads anew with MiXCR; each CDR3 protein has one entry. This sample carries about 410,000 distinct CDR3 sequences, approximately 16% of them seen once, and the ten largest clones take 7.2%. Sequenced: blood, either unsorted or a sorted T cell fraction (not recorded which). These TCRs come from a human donor who was either an allogeneic HSCT recipient or a stem cell or donor lymphocyte infusion donor (not recorded which). It is not recorded whose cells these are; they may come from a transplant donor.

A few counts support this clonotype. The rearrangement uses TRBV7-9 and TRBJ1-1, with TRBD1 identical over 10 bases. The CDR3 length is 14 residues. V trimming: 5 bases; J trimming: 9 bases; junction bases outside the gene matches: 9. Germline CDR1 and CDR2: SEHNR and FQNEAQ (reference sequence). The CDR3 here is CASSGGTGEFQAFF. DNA of the CDR3: TGTGCCAGCAGCGGAGGGACAGGGGAATTCCAAGCTTTCTTT.

This rearrangement joins TRBV6-2 or TRBV6-3 to TRBJ2-1; D possibly corresponds to TRBD2 (6 bases). The CDR3 sequence is 13 residues long. CDR1 is MNHEY, CDR2 SVGEGT, per germline. Trimming pared 7 bases from V and 9 bases from J, leaving 16 bases between. This CDR3 is CASTGVRRSEQFF. DNA for the CDR3: TGTGCCAGCACGGGGGTGCGGCGGTCTGAGCAGTTCTTC.

This clonotype was counted a few times. CDR3 in amino acids: CASSDGGGRGNQPQHF. The CDR3 DNA reads as TGTGCCAGCAGTGACGGGGGAGGCCGGGGCAATCAGCCCCAGCATTTT. The V and J genes are TRBV6-1 and TRBJ1-5; possible D gene TRBD1, 5 bases. CDR1 is MNHNS and CDR2 is SASEGT in the germline V gene. The CDR3 runs to 16 residues. V lost 3 bases and J lost 2, with 14 bases in between.

V is TRBV12-3 or TRBV12-4 and J is TRBJ1-6; a weak D match, TRBD1 (6 bases). V gave up 5 bases and J gave up 7 bases, with 12 bases separating them. This CDR3 is built from 14 residues. The CDR3 spells CASSVTGPNSPLHF. CDR3 in DNA: TGTGCCAGCAGTGTGACAGGACCGAATTCACCCCTCCACTTT.

The rearrangement uses TRBV4-2 and TRBJ2-7; D is unresolved. V was shortened by 0 bases and J by 3 bases, with 9 bases between the two germline ends. This CDR3 has 14 amino acids. Germline-derived CDR1 and CDR2 are LGHNA and YNFKEQ. DNA of the CDR3: TGTGCCAGCAGCCAAGATGGGGATAGCTACGAGCAGTACTTC. It specifies CASSQDGDSYEQYF.

V usage is TRBV6-5 and J usage is TRBJ2-3; the D is unclear. Trimming removed 0 bases at V and 4 bases at J, with 11 bases between. The CDR3 covers 15 residues. CDR1 is MNHEY and CDR2 is SVGAGI in the germline V gene. Here the CDR3 reads CASSYSHPLADTQYF. CDR3 nucleotide sequence: TGTGCCAGCAGTTACTCTCACCCCCTCGCAGATACGCAGTATTTT.

This clonotype was counted ten times or more. V and J are TRBV4-1 and TRBJ1-1; TRBD1 might be the D (5 bases). V was cut by 5 bases and J by 7 bases, with 11 bases left in between. The CDR3 is 12 amino acids. CDR1 is MGHRA, CDR2 YSYEKL, per germline. CDR3 sequence reads: CASSFMGGEAFF. CDR3 in DNA: TGCGCCAGCAGCTTCATGGGGGGTGAAGCTTTCTTT.

This clonotype has just a few counts. The chain recombines TRBV27 with TRBJ2-5; tentatively, D is TRBD1 or TRBD2 (7 bases each). The V and J ends lost 1 base and 2 bases respectively, with 14 bases between them. CDR1 is MNHEY and CDR2 is SMNVEV in the germline V gene (reference sequence). There are 16 residues in the CDR3. CDR3 coding DNA: TGTGCCAGCAGTTTATTCGGGGAGGGGGCACAAGAGACCCAGTACTTC. Residues: CASSLFGEGAQETQYF.

This clonotype was detected a few times. The genes are TRBV18 and TRBJ1-1, with a possible D match to TRBD1 (6 bases). CDR1 is KGHSH and CDR2 is LQKENI in the germline V gene. Trimming stripped 6 bases from V and 0 bases from J, with 11 bases between. The CDR3 is made up of 14 amino acids. CDR3 DNA sequence: TGTGCCAGCTCTCGACAGGATCTGAACACTGAAGCTTTCTTT. Its translation: CASSRQDLNTEAFF.

The chain joins TRBV24-1 to TRBJ2-2; possible D gene TRBD1, 5 bases. Germline-derived CDR1 and CDR2 are KGHDR and SFDVKD. The V and J ends lost 8 bases and 2 bases respectively, with 11 bases between them. This CDR3 region has 14 residues. In nucleotides, the CDR3 is TGTGCCACCACTCCCAGGGTTAACACCGGGGAGCTGTTTTTT. Its protein product is CATTPRVNTGELFF.

This clonotype showed up just a few times. V and J are TRBV25-1 and TRBJ2-1; tentative D call: TRBD2 (6 bases). Per germline, CDR1 MGHDK and CDR2 SYGVNS. The CDR3 runs 13 residues. The V and J ends lost 6 bases and 5 bases respectively, with 11 bases between them. CDR3 coding DNA: TGTGCCAGCAGGGCGGGGCTCGACAATGAGCAGTTCTTC. Amino acid sequence: CASRAGLDNEQFF.

The chain is built from TRBV6-1 and TRBJ2-6; 14 positions match TRBD2. CDR3 size: 20 residues. With V trimmed by 4 bases and J by 3 bases, 11 bases remained unmatched. Germline V gene data show CDR1 as MNHNS and CDR2 as SASEGT. CDR3 region: CASSVRPTSGRANGANVLTF. The CDR3 nucleotides are TGTGCCAGCAGTGTCCGACCGACTAGCGGGAGGGCCAATGGGGCCAACGTCCTGACTTTC.

There are a few counts of this clonotype. The rearrangement joins TRBV24-1 to TRBJ2-5; TRBD1 aligns across 11 bases. This CDR3 has 15 amino acids. Trimming took 3 bases from V and 5 from J; bases not matched to a gene: 4. Germline V gene sequence: CDR1 KGHDR, CDR2 SFDVKD. CDR3 sequence reads: CATSDRTGGDETQYF. Here the CDR3 DNA reads TGTGCCACCAGTGATAGGACAGGGGGCGACGAGACCCAGTACTTC.

The chain carries TRBV20-1 and TRBJ1-2, with 9 positions matching TRBD1. Unmatched junction bases numbered 6, after V lost 4 bases and J lost 6 bases. Germline CDR1 reads DFQATT; CDR2 reads SNEGSKA (reference sequence). The CDR3 is made up of 13 amino acids. The CDR3 nucleotides read TGCAGTGCTATCCGGGACAGGGCCAATGGCTACACCTTC. As protein: CSAIRDRANGYTF.

This clonotype was seen more than once but under ten times. This chain uses TRBV2 with TRBJ1-3; no firm D call. V dropped 6 bases and J dropped 4 bases, with 16 bases sitting between them. The CDR3 loop spans 15 amino acids. Germline CDR1 and CDR2: SNHLY and FYNNEI. The CDR3 nucleotides read TGTGCCAGCAGCGGGAGACTATTGCCCGGAAACACCATATATTTT. It is translated as CASSGRLLPGNTIYF.

This clonotype was counted ten times or more. V is TRBV9 and J is TRBJ2-5; D uncertain. V lost 3 bases and J 3 bases, leaving 6 bases between the germline ends. The CDR3 consists of 12 residues. Germline V CDR1 and CDR2: SGDLS, YYNGEE. CDR3 sequence (DNA): TGTGCCAGCAGCGCCAGAGAAGAGACCCAGTACTTC. Translation: CASSAREETQYF.

There are a few counts of this clonotype. The rearrangement uses TRBV7-8 and TRBJ1-6; the match to TRBD1 covers 7 bases. This CDR3 region has 18 residues. Germline CDR1 SGHVS, CDR2 FQNEAQ. V lost 1 base to trimming and J lost 5 bases; unmatched junction nucleotides: 11. CDR3: CASSLDDRAEVNNSPLHF. As DNA, the CDR3 is TGTGCCAGCAGCTTAGATGACAGGGCCGAGGTTAATAATTCACCCCTCCACTTT.

This chain uses TRBV20-1 with TRBJ2-7; 9 nucleotides match TRBD1. Losses at the gene ends were 3 bases for V and 3 bases for J; bases not matched to a gene: 3. Germline V gene lookup returns CDR1 DFQATT and CDR2 SNEGSKA (reference sequence). The CDR3 has 13 residues. The CDR3 sequence: CSARGQGYYEQYF. The CDR3 bases are TGCAGTGCTAGGGGACAGGGCTACTACGAGCAGTACTTC.

The sample holds a few counts of this clonotype. This chain connects TRBV15 to TRBJ2-6; D not resolved. The CDR3 runs to 16 residues. Germline V gives CDR1 LNHNV, CDR2 YYDKDF (reference sequence). The V end lost 4 bases, the J end lost 4 bases, and 14 bases lay between the germline ends. CDR3: CATSKQRNAGANVLTF. The CDR3 DNA reads as TGTGCCACCAGCAAACAGAGGAATGCCGGGGCCAACGTCCTGACTTTC.

This clonotype was found a few times. This sequence joins TRBV5-1 and TRBJ2-5, with D unresolved. The CDR3 consists of 15 residues. From germline, CDR1 is SGHRS and CDR2 YFSETQ. Trimming left V 6 bases short and J 0 bases short, with 15 bases between. The CDR3 sequence is CASTRLDGYQETQYF. CDR3 bases: TGCGCCAGCACCCGATTGGACGGTTACCAAGAGACCCAGTACTTC.

J is TRBJ1-2 and V is TRBV20-1; D call uncertain. The CDR3 is 11 amino acids. Germline V CDR1 and CDR2: DFQATT, SNEGSKA (reference sequence). The CDR3 sequence: CSRDSFYGYTF. DNA of the CDR3: TGCAGCCGAGACTCTTTTTATGGCTACACCTTC.

The chain is built from TRBV9 and TRBJ2-5; 8 bases align to TRBD2. The CDR3 extends over 16 amino acids. Germline values: CDR1 SGDLS, CDR2 YYNGEE. Germline trimming cut 0 bases from V and 5 bases from J; bases unmatched to any gene: 9. In nucleotides, the CDR3 is TGTGCCAGCAGCGTAGAACCAGCGGGAGCCGGGGAGACCCAGTACTTC. It is translated as CASSVEPAGAGETQYF.

This clonotype was counted many times. This chain links TRBV19 with TRBJ2-7; tentatively, D is TRBD2 (5 bases). The CDR3 length is 15 residues. Trimming left V 4 bases short and J 5 bases short, with 18 bases between. Germline CDR1 reads LNHDA; CDR2 reads SQIVND (reference sequence). The CDR3, as DNA: TGTGCCAGTAGTACGACCCCACGGGGAGTGAACGAGCAGTACTTC. Its translation: CASSTTPRGVNEQYF.

This rearrangement joins TRBV12-3 or TRBV12-4 to TRBJ1-2; possible D gene TRBD1, 6 bases. This CDR3 has 15 residues. V was shortened by 2 bases and J by 8 bases, with 18 bases between the two germline ends. The CDR3 region is CASSLRPGHATGYTF. The CDR3 nucleotides read TGTGCCAGCAGTTTAAGGCCGGGACACGCAACAGGCTACACCTTC.

The chain employs TRBV2 and TRBJ1-5; D is uncertain. V lost 6 bases and J 1 base, leaving 10 bases between the germline ends. Germline V gives CDR1 SNHLY, CDR2 FYNNEI. This CDR3 comprises 14 residues. CDR3 DNA: TGTGCCAGCAGGGTTGAGGGCAGCAATCAGCCCCAGCATTTT. Its protein product is CASRVEGSNQPQHF.

The sample holds a few counts of this clonotype. V gene TRBV5-8 combines with J gene TRBJ1-3; D is undetermined. Germline V gene lookup returns CDR1 SGHTS and CDR2 YDEGEE. The CDR3 spans 16 residues. V lost 5 bases to trimming and J lost 1 base, with 16 bases between them. Written as DNA, the CDR3 is TGTGCCAGCAGTGGTGGACGAGGGCGGTCTGGAAACACCATATATTTT. It codes for CASSGGRGRSGNTIYF.

This clonotype has more than one count but fewer than ten. DNA of the CDR3: TGCAGTGCTACGGAACAGGGGAGCTCCTACAATGAGCAGTTCTTC. This codes for CSATEQGSSYNEQFF. This chain uses TRBV20-1 with TRBJ2-1; TRBD1 matches 7 bases. This CDR3 has 15 amino acids. V lost 4 bases and J lost 0; bases outside the gene matches: 6. The germline V gene has CDR1 DFQATT and CDR2 SNEGSKA (reference sequence).

The gene calls are TRBV18 and TRBJ1-2, with 9 bases lining up with TRBD1. V shed 0 bases and J 6 bases; nucleotides not matched to a gene: 2. The CDR3 consists of 14 residues. From germline, CDR1 is KGHSH and CDR2 LQKENI. The CDR3 here is CASSPPGQGNGYTF. The CDR3 DNA follows: TGTGCCAGCTCACCACCGGGACAGGGAAATGGCTACACCTTC.

This clonotype occurred a few times. The chain uses TRBV12-3 or TRBV12-4 and TRBJ1-5, with D unresolved. The CDR3 spans 16 residues. Between the trimmed V and J ends, which lost 3 bases and 0 bases, there was a span of 12 bases. The CDR3 sequence: CASSFSGFDSNQPQHF. The CDR3 DNA reads as TGTGCCAGCAGTTTTTCCGGGTTCGATAGCAATCAGCCCCAGCATTTT.